Below are 28 T cell receptor beta chains sequenced from a single sample in a study of beta chain features in type 1 diabetes. The authors reverse transcribed all of the isolated RNA, so sequencing captured expressed TCRB transcripts. Produced via immunoSEQ multiplex PCR; TCRdb's table is partial and in-frame only. The table records more than 120,000 clones, 8.5% to 12% of them present only once. The sample was naive CD4+ T cells from blood. The receptors were sampled from a man aged 18 to 30 in good health.

The rearrangement links TRBV5-6 to TRBJ2-5, with 9 bases matching TRBD1. The trim removed 4 bases at V and 11 bases at J, leaving 12 bases unmatched. CDR1 SGHDT and CDR2 YYEEEE come from the germline V gene. The CDR3 extends over 14 amino acids. CDR3 in amino acids: CASSPGTGWGEQYF. CDR3 in DNA: TGTGCCAGCAGCCCAGGGACAGGGTGGGGGGAGCAGTACTTC.

Only a few counts were recorded for this clone. The gene calls are TRBV7-2 and TRBJ2-1, with 7 bases that match TRBD1. Germline CDR1 and CDR2: SGHTA and FQGNSA. The trim removed 0 bases at V and 4 bases at J, leaving 6 bases unmatched. This CDR3 has 16 residues. Here the CDR3 reads CASSLARTGLYNEQFF. The CDR3 region has the DNA TGTGCCAGCAGCTTAGCGCGGACAGGCCTGTACAATGAGCAGTTCTTC.

This clone came up a few times. The chain uses TRBV7-2 and TRBJ2-7; a weak D match, TRBD1 (5 bases). CDR3 size: 16 residues. In germline, CDR1 is SGHTA, CDR2 FQGNSA. Deletions cut 4 bases from V and 4 bases from J, with 20 bases between. CDR3 residues: CASSYADTRALYEQYF. The CDR3 DNA is TGTGCCAGCAGCTATGCGGACACCAGGGCCCTTTACGAGCAGTACTTC.

The genes are TRBV11-2 and TRBJ2-2; 7 bases agree with TRBD1. V shed 5 bases, J shed 0 bases, and the junction held 3 bases outside the gene matches. The germline V gene has CDR1 SGHAT and CDR2 FQNNGV. The CDR3 is made up of 15 amino acids. The CDR3 is CASSPGTANTGELFF. The CDR3, as DNA: TGTGCCAGCAGCCCTGGGACAGCGAACACCGGGGAGCTGTTTTTT.

This clone was counted at least ten times. The V call is TRBV29-1, the J call TRBJ2-2, with D perhaps matching TRBD1 (5 bases). CDR1 SQVTM and CDR2 ANQGSEA come from the germline V gene. Trimming pared 7 bases from V and 1 base from J, leaving 13 bases between. The CDR3 is 14 residues long. Written as DNA, the CDR3 is TGCAGCGGTCAGGGAATCCGGAACACCGGGGAGCTGTTTTTT. It encodes CSGQGIRNTGELFF.

This clone was detected only a few times. The chain employs TRBV6-5 and TRBJ2-1; D unclear. The CDR3 contains 14 residues. CDR1 and CDR2 (germline): MNHEY, SVGAGI. V was trimmed by 5 bases and J by 4 bases, leaving 12 bases between them. The DNA for the CDR3 is TGTGCCAGCAGTGGAGCACCTGGATACAATGAGCAGTTCTTC. Translating it yields CASSGAPGYNEQFF.

The DNA of the CDR3 is TGCGCCAGCAGCCAAGGCTGGACAGGATCGAATTCACCCCTCCACTTT. The encoded protein is CASSQGWTGSNSPLHF. The V call is TRBV4-1, the J call TRBJ1-6; 7 nucleotides line up with TRBD1. The germline gives CDR1 MGHRA, CDR2 YSYEKL. V lost 1 base, J lost 7 bases, and 7 bases stayed unmatched. The CDR3 is made up of 16 amino acids.

There are a few counts of this clone. The chain joins TRBV28 to TRBJ2-5; TRBD1 agrees at 8 bases. From germline, CDR1 is MDHEN and CDR2 SYDVKM. The length of the CDR3 is 14 residues. The trim removed 5 bases at V and 0 bases at J, leaving 2 bases unmatched. The chain's CDR3 is CASSRDRNQETQYF. The CDR3 coding sequence is TGTGCCAGCAGTCGGGACAGGAACCAAGAGACCCAGTACTTC.

The table lists this clone with a few counts. The V and J genes are TRBV6-1 and TRBJ2-5, with D possibly TRBD1 on 6 matching bases. Trimming took 2 bases from V and 4 from J, leaving 11 bases between them. CDR3 length: 14 residues. The germline V gene encodes CDR1 MNHNS and CDR2 SASEGT. Here the CDR3 reads CASSERQVRETQYF. CDR3 bases: TGTGCCAGCAGTGAACGACAGGTTCGAGAGACCCAGTACTTC.

This clone has just a few counts. V is TRBV4-2 and J is TRBJ1-2, with TRBD1 matching 8 bases. V trimming: 4 bases; J trimming: 5 bases; junction bases outside the gene matches: 9. The CDR3 covers 15 residues. In germline, CDR1 is LGHNA, CDR2 YNFKEQ. Here the CDR3 reads CASSPSQGEGYGYTF. The CDR3 bases are TGTGCCAGCAGCCCGTCACAGGGGGAGGGGTATGGCTACACCTTC.

The chain recombines TRBV10-3 with TRBJ2-7, with 9 bases that match TRBD1. J gave up 6 bases and V 11 bases, and 11 bases lay outside the gene matches. This CDR3 comprises 13 residues. Germline CDR1 ENHRY, CDR2 SYGVKD. The CDR3 nucleotides are TGTGCCTTAAATCCGGGACAGGGTATCGAGCAGTACTTC. Protein sequence: CALNPGQGIEQYF.

Only a few counts were recorded for this clone. This CDR3 is CASSWGLAGGKETQYF. CDR3 sequence (DNA): TGTGCCAGCAGCTGGGGACTAGCGGGGGGGAAGGAGACCCAGTACTTC. The gene calls are TRBV5-4 and TRBJ2-5; 16 nucleotides line up with TRBD2. Trimming took 3 bases from V and 5 from J; bases not matched to a gene: 4. The CDR3 spans 16 residues. Germline assignment: CDR1 SGHNT and CDR2 YYREEE (reference sequence).

This chain links TRBV11-2 with TRBJ2-3; TRBD1 agrees at 11 bases. Unmatched junction bases numbered 1, after V lost 4 bases and J lost 1 base. Germline CDR1 SGHAT, CDR2 FQNNGV. The CDR3 runs 15 residues. This CDR3 reads CASSSGQGGTDTQYF. CDR3 DNA: TGTGCCAGCAGCTCGGGACAGGGGGGCACAGATACGCAGTATTTT.

The chain is built from TRBV6-5 and TRBJ2-7, with TRBD1 as a possible D gene (6 bases). Per the germline V gene, CDR1 is MNHEY and CDR2 is SVGAGI. The CDR3 sequence is 13 residues long. Between the trimmed V and J ends, which lost 5 bases and 4 bases, there was a span of 12 bases. In DNA form, the CDR3 reads TGTGCCAGCAGTGACGAAGGGGGATACGAGCAGTACTTC. Its translation is CASSDEGGYEQYF.

As regards this clone: The sample has other DNA sequences that encode this CDR3 too. V and J are TRBV7-2 and TRBJ2-3; the D is unclear. Between the trimmed V and J ends, which lost 8 bases and 0 bases, there was a span of 3 bases. The CDR3 runs 11 residues. Germline values: CDR1 SGHTA, CDR2 FQGNSA. CDR3 coding DNA: TGTGCCAGCTCAAGCACAGATACGCAGTATTTT. Protein sequence: CASSSTDTQYF.

The chain recombines TRBV5-6 with TRBJ1-6, with D perhaps matching TRBD1 (5 bases). Germline lookup yields CDR1 SGHDT and CDR2 YYEEEE. V was pared by 4 bases and J by 14 bases, with 25 bases between. The CDR3 loop spans 16 amino acids. DNA for the CDR3: TGTGCCAGCAGCGTAAGGGGACTCCACACATCTATATCCCTCCACTTT. This encodes CASSVRGLHTSISLHF.

The V call is TRBV9, the J call TRBJ2-3; no reliable D call. V was cut by 3 bases and J by 6 bases, with 23 bases left in between. Germline V gene data show CDR1 as SGDLS and CDR2 as YYNGEE. The CDR3 runs 17 residues. The CDR3 sequence: CASSGGALPQPRDTQYF. The CDR3 coding sequence is TGTGCCAGCAGCGGAGGCGCACTACCCCAGCCGCGGGATACGCAGTATTTT.

The sample holds a few counts of this clone. This chain joins TRBV7-6 and TRBJ2-1, with 11 bases matching TRBD2. This CDR3 has 16 residues. V gave up 2 bases and J gave up 10 bases; unmatched junction bases: 10. The V gene's germline CDR1 is SGHVS and CDR2 FNYEAQ. The chain's CDR3 is CASSLTGLAEAWEQFF. In DNA, the CDR3 is TGTGCCAGCAGCTTAACGGGACTAGCGGAAGCTTGGGAGCAGTTCTTC.

The genes are TRBV2 and TRBJ2-3; 8 nucleotides agree with TRBD2. The CDR3 spans 14 residues. From germline, CDR1 is SNHLY and CDR2 FYNNEI. The V gene end was trimmed by 4 bases and the J gene end by 4 bases; junction bases not matched to a gene: 4. DNA for the CDR3: TGTGCCAGCAGTGGAGGCGGGGGGCCAGATACGCAGTATTTT. Residues: CASSGGGGPDTQYF. Together with reference TRBV2 and TRBJ2-3, the CDR3 gives the full variable domain: EPEVTQTPSHQVTQMGQEVILRCVPISNHLYFYWYRQILGQKVEFLVSFYNNEISEKSEIFDDQFSVERPDGSNFTLKIRSTKLEDSAMYFCASSGGGGPDTQYFGPGTRLTVL.

This clone came up a few times. The chain is built from TRBV19 and TRBJ2-3; D perhaps matches TRBD1 (6 bases). Trimming stripped 8 bases from V and 6 bases from J, with 12 bases between. This CDR3 comprises 12 residues. Germline V gene data show CDR1 as LNHDA and CDR2 as SQIVND (reference sequence). CDR3 coding DNA: TGTGCCAGTGGACAGAGGGTCGATACGCAGTATTTT. This codes for CASGQRVDTQYF.

This clone was found a few times. CDR3 DNA sequence: TGTGCCAGCAGCTTAGCCGGACTAGCGGGGGGCGAGGGGGAGCTGTTTTTT. It specifies CASSLAGLAGGEGELFF. This chain connects TRBV7-2 to TRBJ2-2; 14 bases are a match to TRBD2. The CDR3 is 17 residues long. Germline CDR1 reads SGHTA; CDR2 reads FQGNSA. The J segment lost 8 bases and the V segment lost 0 bases, leaving 5 bases of the junction unmatched.

The J gene is TRBJ1-5, the V gene TRBV5-1; tentatively, D is TRBD1 (6 bases). This CDR3 contains 15 residues. The germline gives CDR1 SGHRS, CDR2 YFSETQ. Trimming shortened V by 3 bases and J by 0 bases, and 10 bases separated the two germline ends. The DNA of the CDR3 is TGCGCCAGCAGCTACGGACAGAATAGCAATCAGCCCCAGCATTTT. Translated, it gives CASSYGQNSNQPQHF. The full variable domain, rest sourced from reference TRBV5-1 and TRBJ1-5, is KAGVTQTPRYLIKTRGQQVTLSCSPISGHRSVSWYQQTPGQGLQFLFEYFSETQRNKGNFPGRFSGRQFSNSRSEMNVSTLELGDSALYLCASSYGQNSNQPQHFGDGTRLSIL.

The chain carries TRBV6-5 and TRBJ2-4; TRBD1 matches at 8 bases. The CDR3 runs to 14 residues. V gave up 6 bases and J gave up 9 bases; unmatched junction bases: 10. Per the germline V gene, CDR1 is MNHEY and CDR2 is SVGAGI. CDR3 nucleotides: TGTGCCAGCAGGGAAGGACAGGGTAGCGGCATTCAGTACTTC. Its translation is CASREGQGSGIQYF.

This clone turned up a few times. The chain combines TRBV15 with TRBJ1-4; 7 nucleotides line up with TRBD1. Germline V lookup: CDR1 LNHNV, CDR2 YYDKDF (reference sequence). V lost 3 bases, J lost 7 bases, and 11 bases stayed unmatched. This CDR3 has 16 residues. The CDR3 protein is CATSRGWTGLGEKLFF. CDR3 DNA sequence: TGTGCCACCAGCAGGGGATGGACAGGTCTAGGTGAAAAACTGTTTTTT.

The gene calls are TRBV28 and TRBJ2-4; unclear D gene. Trimming stripped 6 bases from V and 5 bases from J, with 8 bases between. Germline CDR1 MDHEN, CDR2 SYDVKM. CDR3 length equals 12 residues. CDR3 residues: CASSPPENIQYF. The CDR3 nucleotides read TGTGCCAGCAGCCCTCCTGAAAACATTCAGTACTTC.

This clone appeared many times. This chain connects TRBV28 to TRBJ2-7; D not resolved. CDR3 length equals 13 residues. In germline, CDR1 is MDHEN, CDR2 SYDVKM. V shed 7 bases and J shed 1 base, with 11 bases lying between them. The CDR3 spells CASIPAGSYEQYF. In DNA, the CDR3 is TGTGCCAGCATCCCCGCAGGATCCTACGAGCAGTACTTC.

This rearrangement joins TRBV6-6 to TRBJ1-1; 10 bases match TRBD1. Germline CDR1 and CDR2: MNHNY and SVGAGI (reference sequence). V dropped 2 bases and J dropped 4; count of bases not matched to a gene: 7. The CDR3 extends over 16 amino acids. The CDR3 sequence: CASSYPRTGGSTEAFF. In DNA form, the CDR3 reads TGTGCCAGCAGTTACCCCCGGACAGGGGGGAGCACTGAAGCTTTCTTT.

This clone has more than one count but fewer than ten. This sequence joins TRBV10-3 and TRBJ2-4; tentatively, D is TRBD1 (6 bases). Germline CDR1 is ENHRY and CDR2 is SYGVKD. Trimming pared 10 bases from V and 8 bases from J, leaving 21 bases between. CDR3 length: 14 residues. The CDR3 reads CASSRTGPRDIQYF. CDR3 nucleotides: TGTGCCAGCAGCCGTACAGGGCCCAGGGACATTCAGTACTTC.